The rows below give T cell receptor beta chains drawn from one sample of a study of blood T cell repertoires in COVID-19. Clones were read by immunoSEQ multiplex PCR, and TCRdb kept only the in-frame ones, dropping some. The sample yields fewer than 350,000 clones, approximately 90% seen once. Sequencing used PBMCs or T cells enriched from blood (not recorded which). The receptors come from a woman aged 40 to 55 with acute COVID-19. Both conserved end residues are part of each CDR3. A D gene is named only where the DNA matches it firmly. Not every row has a clone size; where given, it reads once, few, many or a size class.

j_call: TRBJ2-1
clone_size: NA
v_call: TRBV12-3/TRBV12-4
d_call: NA
cdr3_aa: CASTAWGDEQFF
cdr3_nt: TGTGCCAGCACCGCGTGGGGCGATGAGCAGTTCTTC

j_call: TRBJ1-1
clone_size: NA
v_call: TRBV12-3/TRBV12-4
d_call: NA
cdr3_aa: CASSFTGHTEAFF
cdr3_nt: TGTGCCAGCAGTTTTACAGGACACACTGAAGCTTTCTTT

j_call: TRBJ1-1
clone_size: NA
v_call: TRBV6-5
d_call: NA
cdr3_aa: CASSLRGNTEAFF
cdr3_nt: TGTGCCAGCAGCCTCAGGGGTAACACTGAAGCTTTCTTT

j_call: TRBJ1-3
clone_size: NA
v_call: TRBV7-9
d_call: TRBD1
cdr3_aa: CASSSDRDSGNTIYF
cdr3_nt: TGTGCCAGCAGCTCGGACAGGGACTCTGGAAACACCATATATTTT

j_call: TRBJ2-1
clone_size: NA
v_call: TRBV18
d_call: TRBD2
cdr3_aa: CASSPPGTRTSRSSYNEQFF
cdr3_nt: TGTGCCAGCTCACCACCTGGGACTAGGACCTCCCGAAGCTCCTACAATGAGCAGTTCTTC

j_call: TRBJ2-2
clone_size: once
v_call: TRBV18
d_call: NA
cdr3_aa: CASSPLGLNTGELFF
cdr3_nt: TGTGCCAGCTCACCCCTGGGACTTAACACCGGGGAGCTGTTTTTT

j_call: TRBJ2-1
clone_size: NA
v_call: TRBV5-1
d_call: TRBD2
cdr3_aa: CASSPGTSGGEQFF
cdr3_nt: TGCGCCAGCAGCCCCGGGACTAGCGGGGGCGAGCAGTTCTTC

j_call: TRBJ2-1
clone_size: once
v_call: TRBV28
d_call: NA
cdr3_aa: CASSSLPSAGYNEQFF
cdr3_nt: TGTGCCAGCAGTTCCCTTCCCAGTGCTGGCTACAATGAGCAGTTCTTC

j_call: TRBJ1-1
clone_size: NA
v_call: TRBV18
d_call: TRBD1
cdr3_aa: CASSPFGQVNTEAFF
cdr3_nt: TGTGCCAGCTCACCATTCGGACAGGTGAACACTGAAGCTTTCTTT

j_call: TRBJ2-7
clone_size: NA
v_call: TRBV13
d_call: NA
cdr3_aa: CASSLSYEQYF
cdr3_nt: TGTGCCAGCAGCCTCTCCTACGAGCAGTACTTC

j_call: TRBJ2-2
clone_size: NA
v_call: TRBV7-7
d_call: TRBD1
cdr3_aa: CASSSVAGGTGELFF
cdr3_nt: TGTGCCAGCAGCTCGGTGGCAGGGGGAACCGGGGAGCTGTTTTTT

j_call: TRBJ2-7
clone_size: NA
v_call: TRBV28
d_call: TRBD1
cdr3_aa: CASSLAQGKGYEQYF
cdr3_nt: TGTGCCAGCAGTTTAGCACAGGGGAAGGGCTACGAGCAGTACTTC

j_call: TRBJ1-2
clone_size: NA
v_call: TRBV28
d_call: TRBD1
cdr3_aa: CASSFLQGAPTF
cdr3_nt: TGTGCCAGCAGTTTCCTCCAGGGGGCACCCACCTTC

j_call: TRBJ1-5
clone_size: NA
v_call: TRBV19
d_call: NA
cdr3_aa: CASSPPYSNQPQHF
cdr3_nt: TGTGCCAGTAGTCCCCCTTATAGCAATCAGCCCCAGCATTTT

j_call: TRBJ2-1
clone_size: NA
v_call: TRBV4-3
d_call: TRBD2
cdr3_aa: CASSQDGTAGGYNEQFF
cdr3_nt: TGCGCCAGCAGCCAAGATGGCACAGCGGGGGGCTACAATGAGCAGTTCTTC

j_call: TRBJ2-2
clone_size: NA
v_call: TRBV2
d_call: NA
cdr3_aa: CASSEKGGKGTGELFF
cdr3_nt: TGTGCCAGCAGTGAAAAGGGCGGGAAGGGGACCGGGGAGCTGTTTTTT

j_call: TRBJ1-5
clone_size: once
v_call: TRBV6-1
d_call: NA
cdr3_aa: CASSDQGIYQPQHF
cdr3_nt: TGTGCCAGCAGTGATCAGGGGATCTACCAGCCCCAGCATTTT

j_call: TRBJ2-5
clone_size: NA
v_call: TRBV2
d_call: NA
cdr3_aa: CASSVLYQETQYF
cdr3_nt: TGTGCCAGCAGTGTCCTCTACCAAGAGACCCAGTACTTC

j_call: TRBJ1-2
clone_size: NA
v_call: TRBV6-6
d_call: TRBD1
cdr3_aa: CASSRDSLTGYGYTF
cdr3_nt: TGTGCCAGCAGTCGGGACAGCCTGACGGGCTATGGCTACACCTTC

j_call: TRBJ1-5
clone_size: NA
v_call: TRBV18
d_call: TRBD1
cdr3_aa: CASSPRQGANSNQPQHF
cdr3_nt: TGTGCCAGCTCACCACGACAGGGCGCTAATAGCAATCAGCCCCAGCATTTT

j_call: TRBJ2-3
clone_size: NA
v_call: TRBV19
d_call: NA
cdr3_aa: CASSADWGARETDTQYF
cdr3_nt: TGTGCCAGTAGTGCGGATTGGGGAGCCCGTGAAACAGATACGCAGTATTTT

j_call: TRBJ2-7
clone_size: NA
v_call: TRBV21-1
d_call: NA
cdr3_aa: CASSNWRPSGGVEQYF
cdr3_nt: TGTGCCAGCAGCAATTGGCGTCCAAGCGGGGGTGTGGAACAGTACTTC

j_call: TRBJ2-7
clone_size: NA
v_call: TRBV20-1
d_call: TRBD2
cdr3_aa: CSASRGLPPYEQYF
cdr3_nt: TGCAGTGCTAGTCGGGGACTACCCCCCTACGAGCAGTACTTC

j_call: TRBJ1-6
clone_size: once
v_call: TRBV3-1/TRBV3-2
d_call: TRBD1
cdr3_aa: CASSQTGPYSPLHF
cdr3_nt: TGTGCCAGCAGCCAGACAGGGCCCTATTCACCCCTCCACTTT

j_call: TRBJ1-5
clone_size: NA
v_call: TRBV27
d_call: NA
cdr3_aa: CASRQWTDSNQPQHF
cdr3_nt: TGTGCCAGCAGGCAATGGACAGATAGCAATCAGCCCCAGCATTTT

j_call: TRBJ2-6
clone_size: NA
v_call: TRBV2
d_call: TRBD1
cdr3_aa: CASMPDRAGANVLTF
cdr3_nt: TGTGCCAGCATGCCTGACAGGGCTGGGGCCAACGTCCTGACTTTC

j_call: TRBJ1-1
clone_size: NA
v_call: TRBV7-9
d_call: NA
cdr3_aa: CASSRGRGGNTEAFF
cdr3_nt: TGTGCCAGCAGCCGAGGGAGGGGAGGGAACACTGAAGCTTTCTTT

j_call: TRBJ2-7
clone_size: NA
v_call: TRBV18
d_call: TRBD1
cdr3_aa: CASSPPGQGAFAYEQYF
cdr3_nt: TGTGCCAGCTCACCACCTGGACAGGGGGCTTTCGCCTACGAGCAGTACTTC

j_call: TRBJ1-5
clone_size: NA
v_call: TRBV5-1
d_call: NA
cdr3_aa: CASSLGYGGNQPQHF
cdr3_nt: TGCGCCAGCAGCTTGGGTTACGGGGGCAATCAGCCCCAGCATTTT

j_call: TRBJ1-6
clone_size: few
v_call: TRBV3-1/TRBV3-2
d_call: TRBD1
cdr3_aa: CASSLGGTGANSPLHF
cdr3_nt: TGTGCCAGCAGCCTAGGGGGGACAGGGGCGAATTCACCCCTCCACTTT